The 17 T cell receptor beta chains reported below all come from one sample, sequenced in a study of somatic mutations in cytotoxic T cells in rheumatoid arthritis. The repertoire was sequenced with immunoSEQ multiplex PCR; TCRdb's copy has only in-frame clones and lacks some. The repertoire holds 13,000 to 15,000 clones, with roughly 72% as singletons. Sample: CD8+ T cells sorted from blood. The receptor source for this set is an adult with rheumatoid arthritis.

This clone is deemed medium-sized. V gene TRBV6-1 combines with J gene TRBJ1-5; D might be TRBD1 (6 bases). The CDR3 totals 16 residues. The germline V and J ends were trimmed by 2 bases and 2 bases, with 13 bases remaining between them. Looked up from germline, CDR1 is MNHNS and CDR2 is SASEGT. This CDR3 reads CASSEQTGDGNQPQHF. The CDR3 DNA is TGTGCCAGCAGTGAACAGACAGGCGATGGCAATCAGCCCCAGCATTTT.

DNA for the CDR3: TGTGCCAGCAGTGATTCCCAGGGCGCAGCCAATGAGCAGTTCTTC. Amino acid sequence: CASSDSQGAANEQFF. This chain uses TRBV6-4 with TRBJ2-1, with D perhaps TRBD1 (5 bases). The CDR3 extends over 15 amino acids. The germline CDR1 and CDR2 sequences are MRHNA and SNTAGT. Trimming took off 3 bases at V and 6 bases at J, with 15 bases between the two ends.

This rearrangement joins TRBV29-1 to TRBJ1-1, with 9 bases identical to TRBD1. Germline CDR1 and CDR2: SQVTM and ANQGSEA. The CDR3 spans 12 residues. Germline trimming cut 4 bases from V and 5 bases from J; bases unmatched to any gene: 2. Written as DNA, the CDR3 is TGCAGCGTTGGGACAGGGGAGACTGAAGCTTTCTTT. Translation gives CSVGTGETEAFF.

CDR3 DNA: TGTGCCAGCAGTTTGAGGGCGGGAAGATACAATGAGCAGTTCTTC. Translation gives CASSLRAGRYNEQFF. This chain links TRBV27 with TRBJ2-1; TRBD2 might be the D (6 bases). Trimming left V 3 bases short and J 4 bases short, with 13 bases between. CDR3 length: 15 residues. Per the germline V gene, CDR1 is MNHEY and CDR2 is SMNVEV (reference sequence).

The V gene is TRBV5-6, the J gene TRBJ1-5; D remains unclear. The CDR3 has 15 amino acids. V shed 0 bases and J shed 1 base, with 8 bases lying between them. Germline CDR1 SGHDT, CDR2 YYEEEE. CDR3 bases: TGTGCCAGCAGCTTGGGATGGGGAAGCAATCAGCCCCAGCATTTT. Encoded protein: CASSLGWGSNQPQHF. The complete variable domain, with remaining parts taken from reference TRBV5-6 and TRBJ1-5, reads DAGVTQSPTHLIKTRGQQVTLRCSPKSGHDTVSWYQQALGQGPQFIFQYYEEEERQRGNFPDRFSGHQFPNYSSELNVNALLLGDSALYLCASSLGWGSNQPQHFGDGTRLSIL.

In its sample, this clone was seen once. The V gene is TRBV5-5, the J gene TRBJ1-6; TRBD1 matches at 9 bases. The germline CDR1 and CDR2 sequences are SGHKS and YYEKEE (reference sequence). CDR3 length: 17 residues. The V and J ends lost 4 bases and 2 bases, in that order; junction bases with no gene match: 7. The CDR3 reads CASSPRGTGTYNSPLHF. Written as DNA, the CDR3 is TGTGCCAGCAGCCCCCGGGGGACAGGGACCTATAATTCACCCCTCCACTTT. The full variable domain, in which reference TRBV5-5 and TRBJ1-6 provide the parts outside the CDR3, is DAGVTQSPTHLIKTRGQQVTLRCSPISGHKSVSWYQQVLGQGPQFIFQYYEKEERGRGNFPDRFSARQFPNYSSELNVNALLLGDSALYLCASSPRGTGTYNSPLHFGNGTRLTVT.

The rearrangement uses TRBV7-6 and TRBJ1-6, with 11 bases identical to TRBD1. V shed 3 bases, J shed 7 bases, and the junction held 5 bases outside the gene matches. CDR3 length: 16 amino acids. Looked up from germline, CDR1 is SGHVS and CDR2 is FNYEAQ. The CDR3 sequence is CASSFTRDRGNSPLHF. The CDR3 nucleotides read TGTGCCAGCAGCTTCACCCGGGACAGGGGGAATTCACCCCTCCACTTT.

The chain is built from TRBV25-1 and TRBJ2-1, with unresolved D. V was cut by 6 bases and J by 8 bases, with 11 bases left in between. Germline CDR1 MGHDK, CDR2 SYGVNS. The CDR3 covers 12 residues. CDR3 DNA: TGTGCCAGCAGCCTCTATTTGGATGAGCAGTTCTTC. Translating gives CASSLYLDEQFF.

This clone has only one observation. This chain links TRBV13 with TRBJ2-5; D remains unclear. CDR3 size: 15 residues. The germline V gene has CDR1 PRHDT and CDR2 FYEKMQ (reference sequence). Trimming pared 3 bases from V and 3 bases from J, leaving 14 bases between. The CDR3 coding sequence is TGTGCCAGCAGCTTTTGGGGTCGACACGAAGAGACCCAGTACTTC. Translated: CASSFWGRHEETQYF.

The genes are TRBV19 and TRBJ1-5, with 8 positions matching TRBD1. CDR1 is LNHDA, CDR2 SQIVND, per germline (reference sequence). Trimming removed 5 bases from V and 3 bases from J; junction bases left unmatched: 3. The CDR3 totals 14 residues. CDR3 region: CASSLTGDNQPQHF. The CDR3 DNA follows: TGTGCCAGTAGTTTGACAGGGGACAATCAGCCCCAGCATTTT.

This sequence joins TRBV9 and TRBJ2-7; TRBD2 aligns across 10 bases. V lost 4 bases, J lost 0 bases, and 13 bases stayed unmatched. The CDR3 extends over 18 amino acids. Germline V CDR1 and CDR2: SGDLS, YYNGEE. CDR3 protein: CASSPRTSGYISSYEQYF. CDR3 bases: TGTGCCAGCAGCCCTAGGACTAGCGGCTACATTAGCTCCTACGAGCAGTACTTC.

The rearrangement uses TRBV6-5 and TRBJ2-5; D not certain. CDR3 size: 10 residues. Trimming shortened V by 9 bases and J by 7 bases, and 9 bases separated the two germline ends. The germline V gene encodes CDR1 MNHEY and CDR2 SVGAGI. CDR3: CASGWGTQYF. In DNA form, the CDR3 reads TGTGCCAGTGGGTGGGGGACCCAGTACTTC.

The CDR3 DNA sequence: TGTGCCAGCAGTGGGGGACAGGGACGCAATCAGCCCCAGCATTTT. It codes for CASSGGQGRNQPQHF. V is TRBV2 and J is TRBJ1-5; 9 bases are shared with TRBD1. After removal of 4 bases from V and 2 bases from J, the junction contained 3 bases not matched to a gene. Germline CDR1 reads SNHLY; CDR2 reads FYNNEI. This CDR3 is 15 amino acids long.

The chain carries TRBV19 and TRBJ1-5; 10 bases agree with TRBD1. CDR3 length: 15 amino acids. CDR1 and CDR2 (germline): LNHDA, SQIVND (reference sequence). V gave up 10 bases and J gave up 6 bases; unmatched junction bases: 12. The CDR3 region is CAISPGQGSVQPQHF. The CDR3 DNA reads TGTGCCATCTCCCCGGGACAGGGGTCGGTTCAGCCCCAGCATTTT.

The sample holds one count of this clone. The chain recombines TRBV6-6 with TRBJ2-4; tentatively, D is TRBD2 (5 bases). This CDR3 has 15 residues. Germline CDR1 MNHNY, CDR2 SVGAGI (reference sequence). V was cut by 1 base and J by 6 bases, with 13 bases left in between. The CDR3: CASSYFGERGNIQYF. CDR3 nucleotides: TGTGCCAGCAGTTACTTCGGGGAACGGGGAAACATTCAGTACTTC.

The CDR3 bases are TGTGCCAGCAGACTGCGGGGACAGCGAAATGAGCAGTTCTTC. Protein product: CASRLRGQRNEQFF. V gene TRBV28 combines with J gene TRBJ2-1; the D gene is possibly TRBD1 (7 bases). The germline V and J ends were trimmed by 6 bases and 7 bases, with 16 bases remaining between them. CDR1 and CDR2 (germline): MDHEN, SYDVKM. There are 14 residues in the CDR3.

The V gene is TRBV19, the J gene TRBJ2-4; D gene uncertain. CDR1 is LNHDA, CDR2 SQIVND, per germline (reference sequence). The CDR3 length is 15 residues. Trimming took off 5 bases at V and 0 bases at J, with 11 bases between the two ends. In nucleotides, the CDR3 is TGTGCCAGTAGTGCCCTAGGATTAGCCAAAAACATTCAGTACTTC. As protein: CASSALGLAKNIQYF.